The next 19 T cell receptor beta chains were all read from a single sample in a study of CD8 T cells in Susac syndrome. Random-hexamer reverse transcription was applied to roughly 0.45 to 1 ug RNA. Via MiXCR, TCRdb re-called the immunoSEQ multiplex PCR reads, giving one row per CDR3 protein. The sample yields some 150,000 distinct CDR3 sequences, roughly 94% seen once. Sequencing was carried out using CD8+ T cells from PBMCs. The receptors stem from a human donor with multiple sclerosis.

This chain joins TRBV7-9 and TRBJ2-7; D not resolved. Germline V lookup: CDR1 SEHNR, CDR2 FQNEAQ (reference sequence). V was cut by 5 bases and J by 0 bases, with 8 bases left in between. The CDR3 sequence is 13 residues long. CDR3: CASSPTASYEQYF. Here the CDR3 DNA reads TGTGCCAGCAGCCCCACCGCCTCCTACGAGCAGTACTTC.

The table lists this clonotype with a count of one. The genes are TRBV7-9 and TRBJ1-1; 8 nucleotides line up with TRBD1. V shed 7 bases and J 0 bases; nucleotides not matched to a gene: 10. Looked up from germline, CDR1 is SEHNR and CDR2 is FQNEAQ (reference sequence). This CDR3 has 16 amino acids. CDR3 in DNA: TGTGCCAGCACCCCCGGGACAGGAGCATTGAACACTGAAGCTTTCTTT. Protein sequence: CASTPGTGALNTEAFF.

The rearrangement links TRBV19 to TRBJ2-7, with TRBD2 identical over 9 bases. J gave up 4 bases and V 5 bases, and 6 bases lay outside the gene matches. The length of the CDR3 is 14 residues. In germline, CDR1 is LNHDA, CDR2 SQIVND (reference sequence). The CDR3 spells CASSSRGGSYEQYF. In DNA form, the CDR3 reads TGTGCCAGTAGTTCGCGGGGGGGCTCTTACGAGCAGTACTTC. The whole variable domain, filled in from reference TRBV19 and TRBJ2-7, reads DGGITQSPKYLFRKEGQNVTLSCEQNLNHDAMYWYRQDPGQGLRLIYYSQIVNDFQKGDIAEGYSVSREKKESFPLTVTSAQKNPTAFYLCASSSRGGSYEQYFGPGTRLTVT.

This clonotype was seen only once. The chain links TRBV27 to TRBJ1-4, with TRBD1 matching over 9 bases. V lost 5 bases to trimming and J lost 7 bases; unmatched junction nucleotides: 5. Germline V gene data show CDR1 as MNHEY and CDR2 as SMNVEV (reference sequence). The length of the CDR3 is 14 residues. The CDR3 nucleotides are TGTGCCAGCAGTGTACAGGGGGCGCCTGAAAAACTGTTTTTT. This sequence encodes CASSVQGAPEKLFF. The variable domain in full, with the rest retrieved from reference TRBV27 and TRBJ1-4, is EAQVTQNPRYLITVTGKKLTVTCSQNMNHEYMSWYRQDPGLGLRQIYYSMNVEVTDKGDVPEGYKVSRKEKRNFPLILESPSPNQTSLYFCASSVQGAPEKLFFGSGTQLSVL.

The chain recombines TRBV9 with TRBJ1-1; 7 nucleotides line up with TRBD1. V shed 0 bases and J 5 bases; nucleotides not matched to a gene: 4. This CDR3 spans 14 amino acids. Germline CDR1 is SGDLS and CDR2 is YYNGEE. The CDR3 region is CASSVGGGATEAFF. In DNA form, the CDR3 reads TGTGCCAGCAGCGTAGGAGGGGGCGCGACTGAAGCTTTCTTT.

The chain couples TRBV9 to TRBJ1-5; TRBD1 matches 7 bases. J lost 7 bases, V lost 3 bases, and 7 bases had no gene match. The CDR3 covers 14 residues. Looked up from germline, CDR1 is SGDLS and CDR2 is YYNGEE. As DNA, the CDR3 is TGTGCCAGCAGCGCCACAGGGGTAGGACAGCCCCAGCATTTT. It is translated as CASSATGVGQPQHF.

The chain combines TRBV13 with TRBJ2-7; D not certain. The germline V and J ends were trimmed by 6 bases and 3 bases, with 12 bases remaining between them. The CDR3 has 13 amino acids. The germline V gene has CDR1 PRHDT and CDR2 FYEKMQ (reference sequence). CDR3 region: CASSFGRNYEQYF. The CDR3 region has the DNA TGTGCCAGCAGTTTCGGACGGAACTACGAGCAGTACTTC.

This sequence joins TRBV20-1 and TRBJ2-6, with D hard to call. V was clipped by 5 bases and J by 0 bases, with 2 bases between them. The CDR3 consists of 12 residues. CDR1 and CDR2 (germline): DFQATT, SNEGSKA (reference sequence). This CDR3 reads CSAGSGANVLTF. DNA for the CDR3: TGCAGTGCTGGCTCTGGGGCCAACGTCCTGACTTTC.

The chain combines TRBV6-4 with TRBJ1-5; weak D call: TRBD1 (5 bases). The CDR3 is 14 residues long. V was pared by 2 bases and J by 2 bases, with 7 bases between. From germline, CDR1 is MRHNA and CDR2 SNTAGT. The CDR3 spells CASSDGGGNQPQHF. In DNA form, the CDR3 reads TGTGCCAGCAGTGACGGGGGGGGCAATCAGCCCCAGCATTTT.

V is TRBV7-9 and J is TRBJ1-1; no clear D. The CDR3 is made up of 16 amino acids. Looked up from germline, CDR1 is SEHNR and CDR2 is FQNEAQ (reference sequence). V dropped 2 bases and J dropped 0 bases, with 13 bases sitting between them. The CDR3 spells CASSLLWQPLNTEAFF. Written as DNA, the CDR3 is TGTGCCAGCAGCTTACTGTGGCAGCCATTGAACACTGAAGCTTTCTTT. Looking up the rest from reference TRBV7-9 and TRBJ1-1 gives the full variable domain: DTGVSQNPRHKITKRGQNVTFRCDPISEHNRLYWYRQTLGQGPEFLTYFQNEAQLEKSRLLSDRFSAERPKGSFSTLEIQRTEQGDSAMYLCASSLLWQPLNTEAFFGQGTRLTVV.

The genes are TRBV20-1 and TRBJ1-5, with D possibly TRBD1 on 5 matching bases. The CDR3 is made up of 13 amino acids. V lost 5 bases, J lost 7 bases, and 15 bases lay in between. Germline V gene data show CDR1 as DFQATT and CDR2 as SNEGSKA (reference sequence). CDR3 coding DNA: TGCAGTGCTTACGGGGGTTCAGGACAGCCCCAGCATTTT. Protein product: CSAYGGSGQPQHF.

The V and J genes are TRBV4-1 and TRBJ2-1; tentative D call: TRBD1 (6 bases). CDR3 size: 17 residues. Germline CDR1 and CDR2: MGHRA and YSYEKL. Trimming pared 0 bases from V and 10 bases from J, leaving 22 bases between. CDR3 loop: CASSQEASGRGGTEQFF. CDR3 in DNA: TGCGCCAGCAGCCAAGAGGCATCGGGTCGTGGGGGCACCGAGCAGTTCTTC.

The chain couples TRBV3-1 to TRBJ2-5; maybe TRBD2 (5 bases). The germline CDR1 and CDR2 sequences are LGHDT and YNNKEL (reference sequence). There are 18 residues in the CDR3. Trimming left V 4 bases short and J 0 bases short, with 21 bases between. The CDR3 loop is CASSLTIAASRDQETQYF. In nucleotides, the CDR3 is TGTGCCAGCAGCCTTACCATCGCGGCTAGCAGAGACCAAGAGACCCAGTACTTC.

V usage is TRBV7-8 and J usage is TRBJ1-1; D ambiguous. V was trimmed by 3 bases and J by 7 bases, leaving 12 bases between them. The length of the CDR3 is 13 residues. CDR1 and CDR2 (germline): SGHVS, FQNEAQ. The CDR3 sequence is CASSFRDSSEAFF. The CDR3 DNA sequence: TGTGCCAGCAGCTTTAGAGACTCAAGTGAAGCTTTCTTT. The full variable domain, rest sourced from reference TRBV7-8 and TRBJ1-1, is GAGVSQSPRYKVAKRGQDVALRCDPISGHVSLFWYQQALGQGPEFLTYFQNEAQLDKSGLPSDRFFAERPEGSVSTLKIQRTQQEDSAVYLCASSFRDSSEAFFGQGTRLTVV.

The chain carries TRBV29-1 and TRBJ1-4, with a tentative D call TRBD1 (6 bases). Trimming removed 7 bases from V and 0 bases from J, with 15 bases in between. The CDR3 covers 15 residues. In germline, CDR1 is SQVTM, CDR2 ANQGSEA. The CDR3 protein is CSGNRARATNEKLFF. The CDR3 bases are TGCAGCGGGAACAGGGCTCGGGCAACTAATGAAAAACTGTTTTTT. The whole variable domain, filled in from reference TRBV29-1 and TRBJ1-4, reads SAVISQKPSRDICQRGTSLTIQCQVDSQVTMMFWYRQQPGQSLTLIATANQGSEATYESGFVIDKFPISRPNLTFSTLTVSNMSPEDSSIYLCSGNRARATNEKLFFGSGTQLSVL.

This chain connects TRBV9 to TRBJ1-2; TRBD1 is a possible D gene (5 bases). Between the trimmed V and J ends, which lost 7 bases and 5 bases, there was a span of 15 bases. The length of the CDR3 is 13 residues. Germline CDR1 reads SGDLS; CDR2 reads YYNGEE. DNA of the CDR3: TGTGCCAGCTCGGGCAGGGAGCGGTATGGCTACACCTTC. Encoded protein: CASSGRERYGYTF.

For the CDR3, the DNA is TGCGCCAGCAGCCAAGTTTCGGCGGTTGCTAATGAAAAACTGTTTTTT. This encodes CASSQVSAVANEKLFF. V gene TRBV4-1 combines with J gene TRBJ1-4, with D uncertain. The length of the CDR3 is 16 residues. The germline V gene encodes CDR1 MGHRA and CDR2 YSYEKL. V lost 1 base and J lost 3, with 12 bases in between.

V is TRBV6-2 or TRBV6-3 and J is TRBJ1-5; tentative D call: TRBD1 (6 bases). This CDR3 contains 15 residues. CDR1 and CDR2 from the germline V gene are MNHEY and SVGEGT. V lost 6 bases to trimming and J lost 0 bases, with 12 bases between them. DNA for the CDR3: TGTGCCAGCAGGGAACAGGGAGGTAGCAATCAGCCCCAGCATTTT. Amino acid sequence: CASREQGGSNQPQHF.

This chain joins TRBV5-1 and TRBJ2-7; D remains ambiguous. This CDR3 has 15 amino acids. The germline V and J ends were trimmed by 0 bases and 2 bases, with 12 bases remaining between them. Germline-derived CDR1 and CDR2 are SGHRS and YFSETQ. CDR3 sequence (DNA): TGCGCCAGCAGCTTGGGTAGGGCCGGAGCCTACGAGCAGTACTTC. This translates into CASSLGRAGAYEQYF.